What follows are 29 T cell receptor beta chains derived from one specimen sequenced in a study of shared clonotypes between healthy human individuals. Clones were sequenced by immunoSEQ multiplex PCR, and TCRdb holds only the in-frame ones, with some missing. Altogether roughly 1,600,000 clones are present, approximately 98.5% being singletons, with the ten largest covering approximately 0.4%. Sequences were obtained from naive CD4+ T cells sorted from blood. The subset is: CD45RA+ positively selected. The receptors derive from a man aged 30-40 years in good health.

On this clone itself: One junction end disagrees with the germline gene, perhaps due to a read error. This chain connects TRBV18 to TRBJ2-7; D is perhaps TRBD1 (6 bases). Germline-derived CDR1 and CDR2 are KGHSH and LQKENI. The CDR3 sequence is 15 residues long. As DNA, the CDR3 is TGTGCCAGCGCACCGACAGGATCCCAAAACTACGAGCAGTACTTC. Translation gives CASAPTGSQNYEQYF.

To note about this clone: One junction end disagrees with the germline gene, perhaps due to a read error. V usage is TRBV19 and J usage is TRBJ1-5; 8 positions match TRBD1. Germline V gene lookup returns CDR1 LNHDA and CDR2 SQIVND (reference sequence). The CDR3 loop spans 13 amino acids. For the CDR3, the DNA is TGTGGCAGTCGAGGACAGGGCGATCAGCCCCAGCATTTT. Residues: CGSRGQGDQPQHF.

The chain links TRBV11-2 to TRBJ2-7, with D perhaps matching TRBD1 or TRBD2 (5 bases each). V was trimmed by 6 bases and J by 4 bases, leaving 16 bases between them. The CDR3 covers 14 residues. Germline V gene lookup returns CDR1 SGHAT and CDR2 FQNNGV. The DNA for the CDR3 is TGTGCCAGCAGGGGAATCTCAGGGACGTACGAGCAGTACTTC. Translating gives CASRGISGTYEQYF.

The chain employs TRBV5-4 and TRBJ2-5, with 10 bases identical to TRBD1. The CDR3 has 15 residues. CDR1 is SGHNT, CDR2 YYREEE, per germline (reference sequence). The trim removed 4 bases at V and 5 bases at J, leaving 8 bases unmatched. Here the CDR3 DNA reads TGTGCCAGCAGCACCCCCGGGACAGGGGAGGAGACCCAGTACTTC. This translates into CASSTPGTGEETQYF. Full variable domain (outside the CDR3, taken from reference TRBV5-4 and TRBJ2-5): ETGVTQSPTHLIKTRGQQVTLRCSSQSGHNTVSWYQQALGQGPQFIFQYYREEENGRGNFPPRFSGLQFPNYSSELNVNALELDDSALYLCASSTPGTGEETQYFGPGTRLLVL.

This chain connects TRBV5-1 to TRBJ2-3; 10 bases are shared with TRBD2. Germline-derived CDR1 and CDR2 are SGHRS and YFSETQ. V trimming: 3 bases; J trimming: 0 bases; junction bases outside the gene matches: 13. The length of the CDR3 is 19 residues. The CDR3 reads CASSWSSGGGSDSTDTQYF. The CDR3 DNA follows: TGCGCCAGCAGCTGGTCTAGCGGGGGTGGTTCCGACAGCACAGATACGCAGTATTTT.

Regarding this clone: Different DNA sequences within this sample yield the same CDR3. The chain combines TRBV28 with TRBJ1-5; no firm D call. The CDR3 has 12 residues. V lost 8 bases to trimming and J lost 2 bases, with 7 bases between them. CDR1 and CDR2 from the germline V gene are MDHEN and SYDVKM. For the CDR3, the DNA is TGTGCCAGCGGTGGTGGCAATCAGCCCCAGCATTTT. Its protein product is CASGGGNQPQHF.

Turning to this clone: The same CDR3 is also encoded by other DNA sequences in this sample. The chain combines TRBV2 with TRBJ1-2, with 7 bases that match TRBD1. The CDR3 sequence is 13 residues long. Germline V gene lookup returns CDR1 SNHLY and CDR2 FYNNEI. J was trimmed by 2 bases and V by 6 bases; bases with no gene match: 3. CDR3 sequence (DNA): TGTGCCAGCAGCGGGACAGCGAACTATGGCTACACCTTC. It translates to CASSGTANYGYTF.

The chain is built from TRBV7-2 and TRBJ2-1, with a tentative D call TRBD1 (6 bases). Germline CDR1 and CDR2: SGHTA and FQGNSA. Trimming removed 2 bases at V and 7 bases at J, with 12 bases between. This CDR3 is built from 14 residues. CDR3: CASSLYGTTNEQFF. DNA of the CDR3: TGTGCCAGCAGCTTATACGGGACAACGAATGAGCAGTTCTTC.

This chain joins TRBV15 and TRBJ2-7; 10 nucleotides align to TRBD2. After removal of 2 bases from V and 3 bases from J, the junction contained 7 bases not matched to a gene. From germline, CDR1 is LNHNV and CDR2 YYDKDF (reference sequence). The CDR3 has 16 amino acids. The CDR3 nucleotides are TGTGCCACCAGCAGAAGGACACTAGCGGGAATCTACGAGCAGTACTTC. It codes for CATSRRTLAGIYEQYF.

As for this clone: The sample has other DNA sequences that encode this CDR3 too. This chain's CDR3 is CASSPLTVEAFF. In DNA form, the CDR3 reads TGTGCCAGCTCACCTTTGACAGTTGAAGCTTTCTTT. J is TRBJ1-1 and V is TRBV18; the D gene is possibly TRBD1 (5 bases). V shed 3 bases and J shed 7 bases, with 9 bases lying between them. There are 12 residues in the CDR3. Germline loops: CDR1 KGHSH, CDR2 LQKENI.

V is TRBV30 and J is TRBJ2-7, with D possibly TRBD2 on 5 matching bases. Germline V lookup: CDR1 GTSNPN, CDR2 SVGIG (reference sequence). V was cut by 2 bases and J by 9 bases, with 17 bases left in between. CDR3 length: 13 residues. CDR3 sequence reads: CAWSSRPDGGQYF. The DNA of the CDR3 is TGTGCCTGGAGTTCTCGGCCTGATGGAGGGCAGTACTTC.

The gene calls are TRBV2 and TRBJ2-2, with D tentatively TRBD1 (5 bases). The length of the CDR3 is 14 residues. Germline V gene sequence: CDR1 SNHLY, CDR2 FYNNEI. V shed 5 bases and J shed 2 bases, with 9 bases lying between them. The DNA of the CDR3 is TGTGCCAGCAGTCCGACAGTAAACACCGGGGAGCTGTTTTTT. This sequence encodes CASSPTVNTGELFF.

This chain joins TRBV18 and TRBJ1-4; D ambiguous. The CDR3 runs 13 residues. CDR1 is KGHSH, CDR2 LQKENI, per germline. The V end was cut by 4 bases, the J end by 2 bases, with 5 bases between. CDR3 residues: CASSLGTNEKLFF. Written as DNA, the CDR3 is TGTGCCAGCTCACTAGGGACTAATGAAAAACTGTTTTTT.

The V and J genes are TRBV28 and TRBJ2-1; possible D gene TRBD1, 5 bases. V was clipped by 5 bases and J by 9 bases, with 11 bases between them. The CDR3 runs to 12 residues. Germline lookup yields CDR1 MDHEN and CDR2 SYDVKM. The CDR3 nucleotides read TGTGCCAGCAGTCCCCCAGACAGTGAGCAGTTCTTC. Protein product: CASSPPDSEQFF. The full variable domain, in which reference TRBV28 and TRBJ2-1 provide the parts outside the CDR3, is DVKVTQSSRYLVKRTGEKVFLECVQDMDHENMFWYRQDPGLGLRLIYFSYDVKMKEKGDIPEGYSVSREKKERFSLILESASTNQTSMYLCASSPPDSEQFFGPGTRLTVL.

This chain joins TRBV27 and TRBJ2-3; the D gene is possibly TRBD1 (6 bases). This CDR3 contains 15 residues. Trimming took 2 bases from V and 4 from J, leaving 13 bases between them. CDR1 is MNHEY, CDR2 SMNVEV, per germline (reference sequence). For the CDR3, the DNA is TGTGCCAGCAGTTTAGGGCAGGGGTTCCCAGATACGCAGTATTTT. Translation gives CASSLGQGFPDTQYF.

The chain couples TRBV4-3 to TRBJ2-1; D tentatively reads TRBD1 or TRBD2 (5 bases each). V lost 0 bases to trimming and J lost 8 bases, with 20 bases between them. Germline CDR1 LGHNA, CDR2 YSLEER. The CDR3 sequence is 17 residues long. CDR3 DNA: TGCGCCAGCAGCCAAGATTGGGGACGTTTTATACACGATGAGCAGTTCTTC. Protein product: CASSQDWGRFIHDEQFF.

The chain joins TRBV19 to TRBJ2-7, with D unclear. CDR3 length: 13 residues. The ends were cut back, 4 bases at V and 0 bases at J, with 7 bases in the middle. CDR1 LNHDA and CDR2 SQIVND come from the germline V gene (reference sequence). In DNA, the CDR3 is TGTGCCAGTAGTAACCGCTACTCCTACGAGCAGTACTTC. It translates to CASSNRYSYEQYF.

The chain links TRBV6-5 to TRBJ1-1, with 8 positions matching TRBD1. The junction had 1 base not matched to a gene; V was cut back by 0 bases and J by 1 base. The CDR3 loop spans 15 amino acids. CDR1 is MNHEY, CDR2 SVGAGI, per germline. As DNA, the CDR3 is TGTGCCAGCAGTTACTCCGGACAGGGGAACACTGAAGCTTTCTTT. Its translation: CASSYSGQGNTEAFF.

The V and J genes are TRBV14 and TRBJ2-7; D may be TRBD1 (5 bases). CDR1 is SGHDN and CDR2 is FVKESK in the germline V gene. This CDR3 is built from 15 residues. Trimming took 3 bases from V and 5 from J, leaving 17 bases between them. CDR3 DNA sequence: TGTGCCAGCAGCCATTCTTCAGGGCTTGCTCACGAGCAGTACTTC. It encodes CASSHSSGLAHEQYF.

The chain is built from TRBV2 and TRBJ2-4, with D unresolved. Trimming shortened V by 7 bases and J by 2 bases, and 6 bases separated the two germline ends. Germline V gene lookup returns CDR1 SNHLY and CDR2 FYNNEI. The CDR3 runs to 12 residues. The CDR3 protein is CASTPSKNIQYF. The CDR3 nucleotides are TGTGCCAGCACCCCGTCCAAAAACATTCAGTACTTC.

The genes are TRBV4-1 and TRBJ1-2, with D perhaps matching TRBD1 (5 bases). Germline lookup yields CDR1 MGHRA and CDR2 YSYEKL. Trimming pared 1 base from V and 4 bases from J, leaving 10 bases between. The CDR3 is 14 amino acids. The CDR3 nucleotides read TGCGCCAGCAGCCAAGGCGGGGGTTTCTATGGCTACACCTTC. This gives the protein CASSQGGGFYGYTF.

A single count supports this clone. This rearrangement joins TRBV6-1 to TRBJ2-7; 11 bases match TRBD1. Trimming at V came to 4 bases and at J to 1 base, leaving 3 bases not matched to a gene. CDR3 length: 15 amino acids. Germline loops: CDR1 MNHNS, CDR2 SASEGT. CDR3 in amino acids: CASSAGTGGSYEQYF. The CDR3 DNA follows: TGTGCCAGCAGTGCCGGGACAGGGGGGTCCTACGAGCAGTACTTC.

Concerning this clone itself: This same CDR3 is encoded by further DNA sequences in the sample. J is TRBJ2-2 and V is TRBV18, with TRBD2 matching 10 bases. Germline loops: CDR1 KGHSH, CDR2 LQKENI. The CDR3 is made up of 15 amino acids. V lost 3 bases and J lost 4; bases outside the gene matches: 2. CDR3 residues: CASSPLAGVTGELFF. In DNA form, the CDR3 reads TGTGCCAGCTCACCTCTAGCGGGAGTCACCGGGGAGCTGTTTTTT.

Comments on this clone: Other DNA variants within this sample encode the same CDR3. CDR3 in DNA: TGTGCCAGCTCACCTCAACAGGGGTCCGGGGAGCTGTTTTTT. As protein: CASSPQQGSGELFF. The rearrangement joins TRBV18 to TRBJ2-2; 7 bases line up with TRBD1. Germline lookup yields CDR1 KGHSH and CDR2 LQKENI. Trimming cost V 3 bases and J 6 bases; bases outside gene matches: 4. The CDR3 is 14 amino acids.

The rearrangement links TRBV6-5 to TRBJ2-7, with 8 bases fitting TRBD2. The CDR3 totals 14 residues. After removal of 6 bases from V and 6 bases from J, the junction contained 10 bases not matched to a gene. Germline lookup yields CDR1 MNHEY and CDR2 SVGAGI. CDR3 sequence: CASREASGFGEQYF. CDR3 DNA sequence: TGTGCCAGCAGAGAGGCTAGCGGGTTTGGCGAGCAGTACTTC.

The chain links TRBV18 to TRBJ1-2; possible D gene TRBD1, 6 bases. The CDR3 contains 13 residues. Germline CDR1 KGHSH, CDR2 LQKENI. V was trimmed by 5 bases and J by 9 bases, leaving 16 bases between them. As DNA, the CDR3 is TGTGCCAGCTCATTAAGACAGGAAAGGAGCTACACCTTC. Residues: CASSLRQERSYTF.

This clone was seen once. In DNA form, the CDR3 reads TGTGCCAGCAGGGGCCCCTACTACGAGCAGTACTTC. This encodes CASRGPYYEQYF. The gene calls are TRBV27 and TRBJ2-7; D gene ambiguous. The germline V gene encodes CDR1 MNHEY and CDR2 SMNVEV (reference sequence). Trimming shortened V by 6 bases and J by 3 bases, and 9 bases separated the two germline ends. CDR3 length: 12 residues.

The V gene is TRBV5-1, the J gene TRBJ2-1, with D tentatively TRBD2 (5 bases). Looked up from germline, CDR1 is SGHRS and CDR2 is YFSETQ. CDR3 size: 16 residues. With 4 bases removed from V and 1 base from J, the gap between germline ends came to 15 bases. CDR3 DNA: TGCGCCAGCAGCCTACCTGTGAGGGCTTCCTACAATGAGCAGTTCTTC. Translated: CASSLPVRASYNEQFF.

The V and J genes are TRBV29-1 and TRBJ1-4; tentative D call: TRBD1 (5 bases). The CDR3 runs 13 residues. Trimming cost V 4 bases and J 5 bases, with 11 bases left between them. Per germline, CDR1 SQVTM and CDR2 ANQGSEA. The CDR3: CSVVGRGNEKLFF. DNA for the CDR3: TGCAGCGTTGTGGGACGGGGGAATGAAAAACTGTTTTTT.